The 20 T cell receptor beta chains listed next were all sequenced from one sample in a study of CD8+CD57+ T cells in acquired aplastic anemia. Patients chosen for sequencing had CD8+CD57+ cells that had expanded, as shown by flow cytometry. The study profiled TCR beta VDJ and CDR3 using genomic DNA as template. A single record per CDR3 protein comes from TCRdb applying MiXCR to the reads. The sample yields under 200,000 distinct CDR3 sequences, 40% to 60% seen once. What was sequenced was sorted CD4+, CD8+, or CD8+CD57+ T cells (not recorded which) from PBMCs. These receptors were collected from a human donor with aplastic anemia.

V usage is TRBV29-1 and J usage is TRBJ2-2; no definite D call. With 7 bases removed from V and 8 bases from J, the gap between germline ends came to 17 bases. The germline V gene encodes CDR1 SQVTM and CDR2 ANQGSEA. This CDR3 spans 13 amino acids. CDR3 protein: CSAMTRSWGELFF. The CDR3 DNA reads TGCAGCGCTATGACGCGGTCCTGGGGGGAGCTGTTTTTT.

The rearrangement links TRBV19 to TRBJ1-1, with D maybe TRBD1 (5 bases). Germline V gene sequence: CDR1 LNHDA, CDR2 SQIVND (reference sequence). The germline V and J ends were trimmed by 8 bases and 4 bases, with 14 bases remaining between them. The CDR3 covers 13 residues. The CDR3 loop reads CASGLGGSTEAFF. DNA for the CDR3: TGTGCCAGTGGCCTTGGGGGATCCACTGAAGCTTTCTTT.

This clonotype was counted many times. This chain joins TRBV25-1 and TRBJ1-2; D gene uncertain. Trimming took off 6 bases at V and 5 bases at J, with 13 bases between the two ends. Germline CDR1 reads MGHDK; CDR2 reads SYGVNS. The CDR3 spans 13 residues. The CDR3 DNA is TGTGCCAGCAGGGGTTTGTTAAGTTATGGCTACACCTTC. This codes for CASRGLLSYGYTF.

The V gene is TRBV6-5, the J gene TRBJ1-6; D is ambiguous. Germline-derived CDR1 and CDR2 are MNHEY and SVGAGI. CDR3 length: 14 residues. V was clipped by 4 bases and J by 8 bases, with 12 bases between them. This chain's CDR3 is CASSFSAGDSPLHF. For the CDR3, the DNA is TGTGCCAGCAGTTTCTCTGCCGGAGATTCACCCCTCCACTTT.

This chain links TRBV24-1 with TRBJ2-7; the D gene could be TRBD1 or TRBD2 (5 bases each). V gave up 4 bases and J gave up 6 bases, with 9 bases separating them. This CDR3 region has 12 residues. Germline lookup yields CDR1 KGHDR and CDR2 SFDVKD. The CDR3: CATSDPGSEQYF. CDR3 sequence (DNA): TGTGCCACCAGTGACCCAGGGAGCGAGCAGTACTTC.

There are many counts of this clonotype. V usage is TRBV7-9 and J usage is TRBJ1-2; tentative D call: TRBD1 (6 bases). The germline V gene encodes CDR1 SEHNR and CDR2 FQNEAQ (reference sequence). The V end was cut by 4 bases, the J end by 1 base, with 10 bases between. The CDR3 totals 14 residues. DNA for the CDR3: TGTGCCAGCAGCTCCACAGGGATTAACTATGGCTACACCTTC. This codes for CASSSTGINYGYTF. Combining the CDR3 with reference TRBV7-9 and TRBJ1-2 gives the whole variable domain DTGVSQNPRHKITKRGQNVTFRCDPISEHNRLYWYRQTLGQGPEFLTYFQNEAQLEKSRLLSDRFSAERPKGSFSTLEIQRTEQGDSAMYLCASSSTGINYGYTFGSGTRLTVV.

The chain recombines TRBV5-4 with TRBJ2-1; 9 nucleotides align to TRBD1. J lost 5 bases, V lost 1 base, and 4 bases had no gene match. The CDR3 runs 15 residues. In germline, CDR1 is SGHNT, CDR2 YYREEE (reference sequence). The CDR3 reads CASSLRGQGNNEQFF. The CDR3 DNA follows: TGTGCCAGCAGCTTGAGGGGACAGGGAAACAATGAGCAGTTCTTC.

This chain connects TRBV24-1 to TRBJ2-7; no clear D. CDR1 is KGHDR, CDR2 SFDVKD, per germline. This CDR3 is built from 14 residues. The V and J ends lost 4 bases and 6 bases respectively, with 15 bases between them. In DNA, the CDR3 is TGTGCCACCAGTGACGCGAGTTCCCGCGGCGAGCAGTACTTC. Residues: CATSDASSRGEQYF.

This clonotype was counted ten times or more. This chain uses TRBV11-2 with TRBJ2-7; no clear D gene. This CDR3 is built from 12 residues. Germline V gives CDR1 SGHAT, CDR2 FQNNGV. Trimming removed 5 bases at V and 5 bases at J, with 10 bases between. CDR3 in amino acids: CASSPPVDEQYF. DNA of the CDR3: TGTGCCAGCAGCCCCCCTGTCGACGAGCAGTACTTC.

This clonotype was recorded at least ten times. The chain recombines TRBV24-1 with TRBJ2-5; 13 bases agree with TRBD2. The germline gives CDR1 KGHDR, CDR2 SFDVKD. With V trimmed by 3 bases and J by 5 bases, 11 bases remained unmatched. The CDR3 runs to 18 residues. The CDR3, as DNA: TGTGCCACCAGTGATGGAGGACTAGCGGGAGCCTTGTGGGAGACCCAGTACTTC. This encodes CATSDGGLAGALWETQYF.

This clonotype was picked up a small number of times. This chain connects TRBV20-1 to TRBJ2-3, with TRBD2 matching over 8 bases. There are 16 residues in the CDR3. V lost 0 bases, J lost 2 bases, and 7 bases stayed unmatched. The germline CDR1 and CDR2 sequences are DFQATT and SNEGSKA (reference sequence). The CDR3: CSARDFAGGTTDTQYF. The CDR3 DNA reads TGCAGTGCTAGAGATTTCGCGGGGGGCACCACAGATACGCAGTATTTT.

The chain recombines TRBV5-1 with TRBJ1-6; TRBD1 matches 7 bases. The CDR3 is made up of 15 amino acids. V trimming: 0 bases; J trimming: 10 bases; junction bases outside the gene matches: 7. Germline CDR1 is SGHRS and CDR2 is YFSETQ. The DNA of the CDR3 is TGCGCCAGCAGCTTGGAACAGGGGAAAAGATCACCCCTCCACTTT. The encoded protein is CASSLEQGKRSPLHF.

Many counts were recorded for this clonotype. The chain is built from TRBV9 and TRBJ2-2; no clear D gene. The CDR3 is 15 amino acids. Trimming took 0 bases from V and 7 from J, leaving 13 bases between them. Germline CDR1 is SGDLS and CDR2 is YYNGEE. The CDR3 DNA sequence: TGTGCCAGCAGCGTAGCCTCTAGGGCCGGCGGGGAGCTGTTTTTT. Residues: CASSVASRAGGELFF.

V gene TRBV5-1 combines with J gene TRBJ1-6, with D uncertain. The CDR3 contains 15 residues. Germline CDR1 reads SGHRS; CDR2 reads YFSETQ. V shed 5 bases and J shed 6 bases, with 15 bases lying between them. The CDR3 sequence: CASSVDPTGNSPLHF. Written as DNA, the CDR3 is TGCGCCAGCAGTGTGGACCCGACGGGTAATTCACCCCTCCACTTT.

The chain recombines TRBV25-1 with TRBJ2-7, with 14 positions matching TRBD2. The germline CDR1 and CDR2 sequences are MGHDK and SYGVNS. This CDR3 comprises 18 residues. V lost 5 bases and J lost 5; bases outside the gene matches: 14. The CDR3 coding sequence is TGTGCCAGCAGTTTCGGAAGACTAGCGGGAGGGCCCGGGGACGAGCAGTACTTC. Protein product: CASSFGRLAGGPGDEQYF.

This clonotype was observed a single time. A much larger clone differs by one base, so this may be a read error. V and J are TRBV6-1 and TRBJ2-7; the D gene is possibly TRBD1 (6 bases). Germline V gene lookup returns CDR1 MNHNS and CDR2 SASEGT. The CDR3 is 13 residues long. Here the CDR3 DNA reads TGTGCCAGCAGGCAACAGGGCTCCTACGAGCAGTGCTTC. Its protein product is CASRQQGSYEQCF.

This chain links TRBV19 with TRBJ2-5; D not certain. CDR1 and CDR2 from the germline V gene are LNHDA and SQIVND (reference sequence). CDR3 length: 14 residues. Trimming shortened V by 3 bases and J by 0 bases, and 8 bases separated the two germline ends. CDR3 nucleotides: TGTGCCAGTAGTATTTTTGGAGACCAAGAGACCCAGTACTTC. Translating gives CASSIFGDQETQYF.

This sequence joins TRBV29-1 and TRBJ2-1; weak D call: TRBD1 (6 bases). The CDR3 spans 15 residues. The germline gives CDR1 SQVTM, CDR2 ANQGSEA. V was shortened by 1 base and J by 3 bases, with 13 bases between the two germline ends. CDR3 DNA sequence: TGCAGCGTTGAAGGAGGGCAGGGGATCTACAATGAGCAGTTCTTC. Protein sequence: CSVEGGQGIYNEQFF.

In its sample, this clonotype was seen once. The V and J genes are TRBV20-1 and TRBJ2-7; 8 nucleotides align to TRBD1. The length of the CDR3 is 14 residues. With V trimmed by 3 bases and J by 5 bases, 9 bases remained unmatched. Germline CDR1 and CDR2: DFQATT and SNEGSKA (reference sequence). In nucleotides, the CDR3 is TGCAGTGCTAGGCACCGGGACAGGCGCCACGAGCAGTACTTC. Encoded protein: CSARHRDRRHEQYF.

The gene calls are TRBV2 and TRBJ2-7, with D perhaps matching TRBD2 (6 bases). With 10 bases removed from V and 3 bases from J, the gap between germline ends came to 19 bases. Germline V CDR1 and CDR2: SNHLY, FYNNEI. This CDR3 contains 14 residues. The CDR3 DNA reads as TGTGCCACCATCGCGACCGGGACTGGCTACGAGCAGTACTTC. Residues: CATIATGTGYEQYF.